The 19 T cell receptor beta chains below all came from one sample that was sequenced in a study of cytomegalovirus exposure and HLA in healthy donors (dated 2017 in TCRdb). The method was the immunoSEQ multiplex PCR assay. The multiplex PCR relied on a mix of 60 forward primers for TCR Vbeta segments and 13 reverse primers for TCR Jbeta segments. Not all clones reach the TCRdb copy of this immuneACCESS table, which keeps in-frame sequences only. Checked studies attribute under half of the gap to unresolved V genes and leave the rest unexplained. This sample gives approximately 110,000 clones in total; around 69% of them show up just once. Of the sample, roughly 8.2% is held by the ten largest clones. Sequencing was performed on PBMCs. Receptors originate from a middle-aged woman in good health and CMV-seropositive.

The CDR3 sequence: CASSADRARDYGYTF. The CDR3, as DNA: TGTGCCAGCAGCGCGGACAGGGCCCGGGACTATGGCTACACCTTC. V is TRBV9 and J is TRBJ1-2; the match to TRBD1 covers 8 bases. The CDR3 spans 15 residues. The J segment lost 3 bases and the V segment lost 3 bases, leaving 7 bases of the junction unmatched. Germline loops: CDR1 SGDLS, CDR2 YYNGEE.

This clone was picked up one time. The chain uses TRBV5-6 and TRBJ1-6; TRBD1 matches 10 bases. The CDR3 spans 15 residues. In germline, CDR1 is SGHDT, CDR2 YYEEEE. Losses at the gene ends were 3 bases for V and 9 bases for J; bases not matched to a gene: 6. The chain's CDR3 is CASSSGTGVASPLHF. Written as DNA, the CDR3 is TGTGCCAGCAGCTCCGGGACAGGGGTCGCTTCACCCCTCCACTTT. The full variable domain, its missing parts supplied by reference TRBV5-6 and TRBJ1-6, is DAGVTQSPTHLIKTRGQQVTLRCSPKSGHDTVSWYQQALGQGPQFIFQYYEEEERQRGNFPDRFSGHQFPNYSSELNVNALLLGDSALYLCASSSGTGVASPLHFGNGTRLTVT.

The chain recombines TRBV5-1 with TRBJ1-1; TRBD1 is a possible D gene (6 bases). Germline CDR1 and CDR2: SGHRS and YFSETQ. V lost 4 bases and J lost 6, with 16 bases in between. CDR3 size: 14 residues. The CDR3 nucleotides read TGCGCCAGCAGCGGGGGGGGCAGGGGCCCTGAAGCTTTCTTT. Translated, it gives CASSGGGRGPEAFF.

Worth noting for this clone: This may come from a read error, since a much larger clone is one base off. The rearrangement joins TRBV5-4 to TRBJ2-1; a weak D match, TRBD1 (5 bases). The CDR3 loop spans 13 amino acids. The ends were cut back, 2 bases at V and 3 bases at J, with 6 bases in the middle. Germline V gene data show CDR1 as SGHNT and CDR2 as YYREEE (reference sequence). In nucleotides, the CDR3 is TGTGCCAGCAGCTTCGACAGCTACAATGAGCAGTTCTTC. Protein product: CASSFDSYNEQFF.

The CDR3 sequence: CASSLWAGDGNQPQHF. The DNA of the CDR3 is TGTGCCAGCAGCTTATGGGCAGGGGACGGCAATCAGCCCCAGCATTTT. The V gene is TRBV7-2, the J gene TRBJ1-5; tentative D call: TRBD1 (6 bases). Germline CDR1 is SGHTA and CDR2 is FQGNSA. The V gene lost 2 bases and the J gene lost 2 bases, with 13 bases spanning the gap. This CDR3 has 16 residues.

The chain couples TRBV4-3 to TRBJ2-1; TRBD2 aligns across 9 bases. Germline V gene data show CDR1 as LGHNA and CDR2 as YSLEER. The CDR3 runs to 18 residues. Unmatched junction bases numbered 10, after V lost 4 bases and J lost 0 bases. The CDR3 bases are TGCGCCAGCAGCCTTCGGGGCGCGGGGGGGAGCTCCTACAATGAGCAGTTCTTC. Protein sequence: CASSLRGAGGSSYNEQFF.

The J gene is TRBJ2-2, the V gene TRBV4-3; no clear D gene. V gave up 0 bases and J gave up 4 bases, with 15 bases separating them. CDR3 length: 17 amino acids. Germline lookup yields CDR1 LGHNA and CDR2 YSLEER. CDR3 coding DNA: TGCGCCAGCAGCCAAGATTATTGGGCCCCCAGCACCGGGGAGCTGTTTTTT. It specifies CASSQDYWAPSTGELFF.

CDR3 DNA sequence: TGTGCCAGCAGCTTATCTCAGGGGGTAACCGGGGAGCTGTTTTTT. The encoded protein is CASSLSQGVTGELFF. The V and J genes are TRBV7-9 and TRBJ2-2; 7 positions match TRBD1. This CDR3 is built from 15 residues. Unmatched junction bases numbered 5, after V lost 2 bases and J lost 5 bases. The V gene's germline CDR1 is SEHNR and CDR2 FQNEAQ (reference sequence).

The chain joins TRBV18 to TRBJ1-2; 8 positions match TRBD1. The CDR3 is made up of 16 amino acids. Losses at the gene ends were 3 bases for V and 5 bases for J; bases not matched to a gene: 11. Germline V gives CDR1 KGHSH, CDR2 LQKENI. The CDR3 DNA is TGTGCCAGCTCACCCGGGACAGGTGACGGCACGTATGGCTACACCTTC. Protein product: CASSPGTGDGTYGYTF.

The chain combines TRBV5-5 with TRBJ1-2; D is undetermined. Germline V CDR1 and CDR2: SGHKS, YYEKEE (reference sequence). The CDR3 covers 19 residues. V lost 1 base and J lost 0, with 22 bases in between. In DNA, the CDR3 is TGTGCCAGCAGCTTGCGGGTTCTTCCTCAAGGAGGTGCTAACTATGGCTACACCTTC. Its protein is CASSLRVLPQGGANYGYTF.

V is TRBV4-3 and J is TRBJ2-2, with TRBD1 as a possible D gene (7 bases). Germline V gene sequence: CDR1 LGHNA, CDR2 YSLEER. Trimming shortened V by 0 bases and J by 3 bases, and 17 bases separated the two germline ends. The CDR3 sequence is 18 residues long. CDR3: CASSQDLPDREDTGELFF. The CDR3 DNA follows: TGCGCCAGCAGCCAAGATCTCCCTGACAGGGAGGACACCGGGGAGCTGTTTTTT.

J is TRBJ1-5 and V is TRBV6-5; 9 bases agree with TRBD1. The germline V gene has CDR1 MNHEY and CDR2 SVGAGI. V lost 10 bases and J lost 3; bases outside the gene matches: 4. The CDR3 extends over 13 amino acids. The CDR3 bases are TGTGCCACAAGGACAGGGGACAATCAGCCCCAGCATTTT. This gives the protein CATRTGDNQPQHF.

This rearrangement joins TRBV19 to TRBJ1-1; no firm D call. Germline assignment: CDR1 LNHDA and CDR2 SQIVND (reference sequence). The CDR3 is made up of 15 amino acids. Trimming cost V 6 bases and J 1 base, with 15 bases left between them. The CDR3 sequence: CASRRERRGNTEAFF. The CDR3 nucleotides read TGTGCCAGTAGACGGGAAAGAAGAGGGAACACTGAAGCTTTCTTT.

V usage is TRBV6-1 and J usage is TRBJ1-6; TRBD1 might be the D (5 bases). Germline lookup yields CDR1 MNHNS and CDR2 SASEGT. This CDR3 is 13 amino acids long. V was clipped by 4 bases and J by 7 bases, with 8 bases between them. CDR3 sequence reads: CASSGQLNSPLHF. For the CDR3, the DNA is TGTGCCAGCAGTGGACAGTTAAATTCACCCCTCCACTTT.

The table lists this clone with a few counts. V usage is TRBV9 and J usage is TRBJ2-1; D is possibly TRBD1 (6 bases). Germline assignment: CDR1 SGDLS and CDR2 YYNGEE. V lost 4 bases, J lost 3 bases, and 8 bases lay in between. The CDR3 totals 13 residues. The CDR3 sequence is CASSPDSYNEQFF. For the CDR3, the DNA is TGTGCCAGCAGCCCGGACAGCTACAATGAGCAGTTCTTC.

This clone appeared once. This chain joins TRBV7-9 and TRBJ2-7; D is unclear. Between the trimmed V and J ends, which lost 2 bases and 0 bases, there was a span of 11 bases. CDR1 SEHNR and CDR2 FQNEAQ come from the germline V gene (reference sequence). CDR3 length equals 15 residues. The CDR3 sequence is CASSLNYPASYEQYF. Written as DNA, the CDR3 is TGTGCCAGCAGCTTAAACTATCCAGCCTCCTACGAGCAGTACTTC.

This clone is a singleton in its sample. The chain uses TRBV2 and TRBJ2-5; D unclear. The J call is doubtful: the DNA matches TRBJ2-7 better. The CDR3 has 15 amino acids. Germline V lookup: CDR1 SNHLY, CDR2 FYNNEI. This chain's CDR3 is CASSESISSPYEQYF. CDR3 in DNA: TGTGCCAGCAGTGAATCTATTTCATCCCCCTACGAGCAGTACTTC.

This chain joins TRBV27 and TRBJ1-1; D unclear. V was cut by 0 bases and J by 1 base, with 24 bases left in between. The germline CDR1 and CDR2 sequences are MNHEY and SMNVEV (reference sequence). This CDR3 is built from 20 residues. The CDR3 sequence is CASSLSIPLRGADGNTEAFF. Here the CDR3 DNA reads TGTGCCAGCAGTTTATCGATTCCTTTACGGGGAGCGGACGGGAACACTGAAGCTTTCTTT.

The chain employs TRBV7-6 and TRBJ2-7; D uncertain. This CDR3 spans 12 amino acids. Germline V gene data show CDR1 as SGHVS and CDR2 as FNYEAQ. Between the trimmed V and J ends, which lost 5 bases and 3 bases, there was a span of 8 bases. CDR3 region: CASSANYYEQYF. DNA for the CDR3: TGTGCCAGCAGCGCGAACTACTACGAGCAGTACTTC.